This T cell receptor beta chain was identified during a study of spatial heterogeneity in lung cancer. At the level of the study: Raw reads showed each unique TCR and UMI combination turning up more than ten times on average.

On this clonotype itself: Its antigen remains unknown.

As to time point: sample taken at primary tumor resection. The 70 or so donors had untreated early-stage non-small cell lung cancer. Unsorted samples of tumor, nontumor lung or frozen PBMC had their whole RNA sequenced. Overall study results and limits: Expanded alpha and beta TCR counts within tumors tracked tumor mutation counts.

This CDR3 is built from 13 residues. The V end was cut by 2 bases, the J end by 2 bases, with 7 bases between. Unique molecular identifiers, one per molecule, were present on every TCR cDNA molecule. TCRdb processed the 5' RACE reads anew with MiXCR; each CDR3 protein has one entry. The sample consists of 10,000 to 11,000 distinct CDR3 sequences, 6% to 9.5% of them appearing once. This sequence was found in a female donor with early-stage non-small cell lung cancer. This chain connects TRBV12-3 or TRBV12-4 to TRBJ2-7, with TRBD2 as a possible D gene (5 bases). Material: lung tumor tissue, obtained at surgery. CDR3 DNA: TGTGCCAGCAGTTTAAAACTAGCCTACGAGCAGTACTTC. It specifies CASSLKLAYEQYF.